The rows below give T cell receptor beta chains drawn from one sample of a study of beta chain features in type 1 diabetes. Data came from immunoSEQ multiplex PCR; TCRdb stores just in-frame clones and leaves some out. This table has approximately 300,000 clones, 11% appearing once. The sequenced sample was naive CD4+ T cells from blood. The receptors shown here come from a woman aged 25 to 39 in good health. The CDR3 runs from the conserved cysteine through the conserved F or W. A D gene is named only where the DNA matches it firmly. Clone size appears in some rows only: once, few, many, or a class for an expanded clone.

V: TRBV9; J: TRBJ2-7; size: NA; D: TRBD1; CDR3: CASSTTGQGYEQYF; DNA: TGTGCCAGCAGCACAACCGGACAGGGCTACGAGCAGTACTTC
V: TRBV29-1; J: TRBJ2-4; size: few; D: NA; CDR3: CSALVGSNKNIQYF; DNA: TGCAGCGCCTTGGTCGGGTCCAACAAAAACATTCAGTACTTC
V: TRBV23-1; J: TRBJ2-2; size: NA; D: TRBD1; CDR3: CASRYTPDRGLTGELFF; DNA: TGCGCCAGCCGGTATACTCCCGACAGGGGGCTCACCGGGGAGCTGTTTTTT
V: TRBV19; J: TRBJ1-1; size: NA; D: NA; CDR3: CASRVYPSVPEAFF; DNA: TGTGCCAGTAGAGTATACCCCTCAGTGCCTGAAGCTTTCTTT
V: TRBV7-3; J: TRBJ2-2; size: few; D: NA; CDR3: CASSGGPVGELFF; DNA: TGTGCCAGCAGCGGAGGGCCGGTCGGGGAGCTGTTTTTT
V: TRBV28; J: TRBJ2-7; size: few; D: TRBD1; CDR3: CASSLPGQGAFEQYF; DNA: TGTGCCAGCAGTCTACCGGGACAGGGGGCTTTCGAGCAGTACTTC
V: TRBV28; J: TRBJ2-7; size: few; D: NA; CDR3: CASSGGPGQEDEQYF; DNA: TGTGCCAGCAGCGGGGGGCCGGGACAGGAGGACGAGCAGTACTTC
V: TRBV7-9; J: TRBJ2-5; size: few; D: TRBD2; CDR3: CASSLSSGGRKTQYF; DNA: TGTGCCAGCAGCTTATCTAGCGGAGGCAGGAAGACCCAGTACTTC
V: TRBV5-1; J: TRBJ2-5; size: few; D: NA; CDR3: CASSLLGPETQYF; DNA: TGCGCCAGCAGCTTGCTGGGGCCCGAGACCCAGTACTTC
V: TRBV11-2; J: TRBJ2-3; size: few; D: NA; CDR3: CASSLRVPGADTQYF; DNA: TGTGCCAGCAGCTTGAGGGTTCCCGGGGCAGATACGCAGTATTTT
V: TRBV9; J: TRBJ2-2; size: few; D: TRBD2; CDR3: CASSPGGTDTGELFF; DNA: TGTGCCAGCAGTCCGGGGGGAACGGACACCGGGGAGCTGTTTTTT
V: TRBV5-1; J: TRBJ1-2; size: NA; D: NA; CDR3: CASSHDSSGDGYTF; DNA: TGCGCCAGCAGCCACGACTCCTCTGGCGATGGCTACACCTTC
V: TRBV7-2; J: TRBJ1-1; size: few; D: NA; CDR3: CASSLGGDTEAFF; DNA: TGTGCCAGCAGCTTAGGGGGGGACACTGAAGCTTTCTTT
V: TRBV7-2; J: TRBJ2-2; size: NA; D: TRBD2; CDR3: CASRVSGTANTGELFF; DNA: TGTGCCAGCAGGGTGAGCGGGACCGCGAACACCGGGGAGCTGTTTTTT
V: TRBV5-6; J: TRBJ2-3; size: NA; D: TRBD2; CDR3: CASSRHSGTNTDTQYF; DNA: TGTGCCAGCAGCCGTCATAGCGGGACAAACACAGATACGCAGTATTTT
V: TRBV1; J: TRBJ2-1; size: NA; D: NA; CDR3: CTSSLLAGYNEQFF; DNA: TGCACCAGCAGCCTACTAGCGGGGTACAATGAGCAGTTCTTC
V: TRBV28; J: TRBJ2-5; size: NA; D: TRBD1; CDR3: CASGTGTETQYF; DNA: TGTGCCAGTGGGACAGGGACTGAGACCCAGTACTTC
V: TRBV4-2; J: TRBJ2-3; size: few; D: NA; CDR3: CASSQVLSGLPYF; DNA: TGTGCCAGCAGCCAAGTTTTGTCAGGACTACCGTATTTT
V: TRBV7-2; J: TRBJ1-1; size: NA; D: NA; CDR3: CASSLDQGNTEAFF; DNA: TGTGCCAGCAGCTTAGATCAGGGGAACACTGAAGCTTTCTTT
V: TRBV7-9; J: TRBJ2-2; size: few; D: NA; CDR3: CASSLGQPTGELFF; DNA: TGTGCCAGCAGCCTGGGGCAGCCGACCGGGGAGCTGTTTTTT
V: TRBV30; J: TRBJ1-3; size: few; D: NA; CDR3: CAWNRGNSGNTIYF; DNA: TGTGCCTGGAATCGAGGGAACTCTGGAAACACCATATATTTT
V: TRBV29-1; J: TRBJ2-1; size: few; D: TRBD2; CDR3: CSVEGLAGHNEQFF; DNA: TGCAGCGTTGAAGGTCTAGCGGGACACAATGAGCAGTTCTTC